The 17 T cell receptor beta chains in this list originate from one sample, sequenced in a study of spatial heterogeneity in lung cancer. Study-wide points: Tumor mutation counts were tracked by expanded intratumoral alpha and beta TCR counts.

Documented time point: sample taken at primary tumor resection. No antigen has been assigned to these receptors. Each CDR3 protein is one row after TCRdb ran MiXCR on the 5' RACE reads. The repertoire includes 5,600 or so distinct CDR3 sequences, roughly 4.9% of them detected once, and approximately 23% sits in the top ten. Sequencing was performed on lung tumor tissue, taken at surgery. These receptors were obtained from a male donor with early-stage non-small cell lung cancer.

This clonotype was detected many times. The chain employs TRBV18 and TRBJ1-4; 9 bases fit TRBD1. The CDR3 spans 15 residues. The germline CDR1 and CDR2 sequences are KGHSH and LQKENI. Trimming removed 8 bases from V and 0 bases from J; junction bases left unmatched: 4. CDR3 region: CASTGQGATNEKLFF. The CDR3 coding sequence is TGTGCCAGCACGGGACAGGGCGCAACTAATGAAAAACTGTTTTTT. Using reference TRBV18 and TRBJ1-4 for the parts outside the CDR3, the full variable domain is NAGVMQNPRHLVRRRGQEARLRCSPMKGHSHVYWYRQLPEEGLKFMVYLQKENIIDESGMPKERFSAEFPKEGPSILRIQQVVRGDSAAYFCASTGQGATNEKLFFGSGTQLSVL.

This clonotype occurred a few times. This rearrangement joins TRBV20-1 to TRBJ2-4, with 9 bases that match TRBD2. The germline V gene has CDR1 DFQATT and CDR2 SNEGSKA (reference sequence). With V trimmed by 6 bases and J by 8 bases, 11 bases remained unmatched. CDR3 length: 14 residues. This CDR3 is CSAAPGLAEDIQYF. The CDR3 DNA is TGCAGTGCGGCCCCGGGACTAGCTGAAGACATTCAGTACTTC.

The sample holds many counts of this clonotype. This chain connects TRBV27 to TRBJ2-1; TRBD2 aligns across 12 bases. The V gene's germline CDR1 is MNHEY and CDR2 SMNVEV (reference sequence). Trimming cost V 1 base and J 7 bases; bases outside gene matches: 5. The CDR3 loop spans 16 amino acids. CDR3 in amino acids: CASSLFGLAGGNEQFF. In DNA, the CDR3 is TGTGCCAGCAGTTTATTTGGTCTAGCGGGAGGGAATGAGCAGTTCTTC.

In this sample, this clonotype is medium-sized. This rearrangement joins TRBV6-5 to TRBJ2-3; no firm D call. The ends were cut back, 2 bases at V and 2 bases at J, with 11 bases in the middle. CDR1 and CDR2 (germline): MNHEY, SVGAGI. The CDR3 spans 15 residues. The CDR3 sequence: CASSYVRANTDTQYF. The CDR3 DNA is TGTGCCAGCAGTTACGTCCGGGCGAACACAGATACGCAGTATTTT.

This clonotype occurred many times. The chain recombines TRBV19 with TRBJ2-4; D is uncertain. V lost 2 bases and J lost 7, with 6 bases in between. Germline CDR1 and CDR2: LNHDA and SQIVND (reference sequence). The CDR3 is made up of 12 amino acids. CDR3 residues: CASSITGNIQYF. DNA for the CDR3: TGTGCCAGTAGTATAACCGGGAACATTCAGTACTTC.

The genes are TRBV21-1 and TRBJ1-5. TRBV21-1 is described as a pseudogene. The CDR3 consists of 15 residues. The CDR3 DNA follows: TGTGCCAGCAACAAAGGGGCAGGTATCGATCGGCCCCAGCATTTT. As protein: CASNKGAGIDRPQHF.

There are many counts of this clonotype. This sequence joins TRBV29-1 and TRBJ2-7, with 7 bases identical to TRBD1. The CDR3 runs 14 residues. The germline V gene encodes CDR1 SQVTM and CDR2 ANQGSEA. Unmatched junction bases numbered 7, after V lost 4 bases and J lost 1 base. As DNA, the CDR3 is TGCAGCGTTGTGGGACAGAGTGCTTCCTACGAGCAGTACTTC. It codes for CSVVGQSASYEQYF.

This clonotype is medium-sized (0.01 to 0.1%) by share. The chain couples TRBV24-1 to TRBJ2-2; 7 nucleotides match TRBD2. V dropped 3 bases and J dropped 1; count of bases not matched to a gene: 7. The germline V gene encodes CDR1 KGHDR and CDR2 SFDVKD. This CDR3 is 17 amino acids long. The CDR3 coding sequence is TGTGCCACCAGTGATCCGCTGGGGGGGGAGAACACCGGGGAGCTGTTTTTT. Protein: CATSDPLGGENTGELFF.

The table lists this clonotype with many counts. The gene calls are TRBV10-3 and TRBJ1-1; D is unclear. V gave up 6 bases and J gave up 5 bases, with 10 bases separating them. The germline gives CDR1 ENHRY, CDR2 SYGVKD. The CDR3 length is 12 residues. The CDR3 nucleotides are TGTGCCATCAGATCCGGTAGGACTGAAGCTTTCTTT. This encodes CAIRSGRTEAFF.

With respect to this clonotype: The junction and the germline gene differ at one end; a read error may be behind it. This sequence joins TRBV7-9 and TRBJ2-2; the D is unclear. Germline CDR1 SEHNR, CDR2 FQNEAQ (reference sequence). This CDR3 region has 14 residues. The CDR3 coding sequence is TGTGCCAGCAGCCCAACCCTTAACACCTGGGAGCTGTTTTTT. Residues: CASSPTLNTWELFF.

This clonotype was observed a few times. The CDR3 loop reads CASSQQGAGNQPQHF. CDR3 coding DNA: TGTGCCAGCAGCCAACAGGGGGCCGGCAATCAGCCCCAGCATTTT. V gene TRBV6-5 combines with J gene TRBJ1-5; TRBD1 aligns across 9 bases. Germline CDR1 MNHEY, CDR2 SVGAGI. The CDR3 runs 15 residues. The trim removed 6 bases at V and 2 bases at J, leaving 5 bases unmatched.

This clonotype was detected ten times or more. This chain connects TRBV14 to TRBJ2-7; D gene ambiguous. Deletions cut 5 bases from V and 0 bases from J, with 8 bases between. This CDR3 is built from 13 residues. Germline CDR1 and CDR2: SGHDN and FVKESK. The CDR3 DNA follows: TGTGCCAGCAGCGCACAGATCTCCTACGAGCAGTACTTC. Translated: CASSAQISYEQYF.

This clonotype rates as medium-sized. The chain links TRBV25-1 to TRBJ2-1; possibly TRBD2 for D (6 bases). The germline V gene encodes CDR1 MGHDK and CDR2 SYGVNS. The CDR3 spans 16 residues. Trimming pared 3 bases from V and 5 bases from J, leaving 17 bases between. The DNA of the CDR3 is TGTGCCAGCAGTGATACGGGACTGCCTCAGGACAATGAGCAGTTCTTC. Its translation: CASSDTGLPQDNEQFF.

This clonotype was observed at least ten times. The V call is TRBV10-3, the J call TRBJ1-2; D unresolved. Germline CDR1 reads ENHRY; CDR2 reads SYGVKD. V was trimmed by 6 bases and J by 2 bases, leaving 13 bases between them. This CDR3 comprises 14 residues. CDR3 nucleotides: TGTGCCATCAGCTTCCAAGACACCAACTATGGCTACACCTTC. Residues: CAISFQDTNYGYTF.

This clonotype was seen many times. DNA of the CDR3: TGTGCCAGCAGCTTAATCGAAGGGATTACAGATACGCAGTATTTT. Translating gives CASSLIEGITDTQYF. This chain uses TRBV7-2 with TRBJ2-3; D remains unclear. Per the germline V gene, CDR1 is SGHTA and CDR2 is FQGNSA. CDR3 length: 15 amino acids. V was cut by 2 bases and J by 3 bases, with 12 bases left in between.

This clonotype was seen many times. V is TRBV20-1 and J is TRBJ2-7; D may be TRBD1 (5 bases). The CDR3 spans 14 residues. In germline, CDR1 is DFQATT, CDR2 SNEGSKA (reference sequence). The V and J ends lost 3 bases and 2 bases respectively, with 14 bases between them. CDR3 in amino acids: CSARETVLPYEQYF. Here the CDR3 DNA reads TGCAGTGCTAGGGAGACAGTTCTCCCCTACGAGCAGTACTTC.

This clonotype was counted ten times or more. The rearrangement uses TRBV10-3 and TRBJ2-2, with D unresolved. The germline V gene has CDR1 ENHRY and CDR2 SYGVKD. The CDR3 has 15 residues. V dropped 4 bases and J dropped 2 bases, with 11 bases sitting between them. The CDR3 coding sequence is TGTGCCATCAGTGTGGTCCGGAACAACACCGGGGAGCTGTTTTTT. The encoded protein is CAISVVRNNTGELFF.